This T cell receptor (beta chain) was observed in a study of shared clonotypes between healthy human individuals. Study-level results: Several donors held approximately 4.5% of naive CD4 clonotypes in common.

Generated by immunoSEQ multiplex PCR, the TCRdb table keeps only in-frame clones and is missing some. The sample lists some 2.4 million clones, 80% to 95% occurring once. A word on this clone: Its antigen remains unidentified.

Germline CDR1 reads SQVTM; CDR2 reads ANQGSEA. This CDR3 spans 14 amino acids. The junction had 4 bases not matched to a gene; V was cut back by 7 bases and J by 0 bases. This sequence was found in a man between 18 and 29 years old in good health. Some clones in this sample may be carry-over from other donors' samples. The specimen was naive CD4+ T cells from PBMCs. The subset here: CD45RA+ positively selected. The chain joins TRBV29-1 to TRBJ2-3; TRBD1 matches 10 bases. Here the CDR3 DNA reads TGCAGCGGTGGACAGGGGGTTAGCACAGATACGCAGTATTTT. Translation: CSGGQGVSTDTQYF.